This T cell receptor (beta chain) was identified during a study of CXCR3-negative and CXCR3-positive naive CD8 T cells. A word on this clonotype: Its antigen is not identified.

The CDR3 totals 13 residues. TRB cDNA libraries were made by UMI-labeled 5' RACE. From the 5' RACE reads, TCRdb lists one entry per CDR3 protein and no DNA. Its listing shows tens of thousands of distinct CDR3 sequences. Study-level points and caveats: CXCR3-positive naive cells had more hydrophobic TRB CDR3s than CXCR3-negative naive cells. Each naive subset displayed comparably high diversity, whereas memory CD8+ cells displayed much lower diversity. Naive subsets did not differ in surface CD5, and the authors estimated TCR strength using properties of the TRB CDR3.

The TCR comes from a human donor in good health. Some clones in this sample may be carry-over from other donors' samples. The chain carries TRBV12-3 or TRBV12-4 and TRBJ1-1; lacking DNA, the TRBD1 call made by TCRdb goes unchecked. The source material was naive CXCR3+ CD8+ T cells from blood. Documented subset: CD45RO-CCR7+CD27+CD95- naive CD8+ T cells expressing CXCR3 (TNR3+). The chain's CDR3 is CASSLVGTMEAFF.